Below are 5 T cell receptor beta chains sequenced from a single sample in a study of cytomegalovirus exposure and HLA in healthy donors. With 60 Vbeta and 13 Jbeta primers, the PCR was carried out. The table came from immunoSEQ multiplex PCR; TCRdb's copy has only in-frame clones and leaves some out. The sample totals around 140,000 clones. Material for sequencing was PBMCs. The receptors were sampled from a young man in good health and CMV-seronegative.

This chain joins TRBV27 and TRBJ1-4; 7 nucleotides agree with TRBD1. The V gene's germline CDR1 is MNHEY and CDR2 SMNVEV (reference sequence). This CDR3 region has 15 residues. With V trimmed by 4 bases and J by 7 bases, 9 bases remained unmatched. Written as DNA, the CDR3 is TGTGCCAGCAGTTCCCGGACAGGCTTGGGTGAAAAACTGTTTTTT. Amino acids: CASSSRTGLGEKLFF. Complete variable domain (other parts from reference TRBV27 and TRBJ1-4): EAQVTQNPRYLITVTGKKLTVTCSQNMNHEYMSWYRQDPGLGLRQIYYSMNVEVTDKGDVPEGYKVSRKEKRNFPLILESPSPNQTSLYFCASSSRTGLGEKLFFGSGTQLSVL.

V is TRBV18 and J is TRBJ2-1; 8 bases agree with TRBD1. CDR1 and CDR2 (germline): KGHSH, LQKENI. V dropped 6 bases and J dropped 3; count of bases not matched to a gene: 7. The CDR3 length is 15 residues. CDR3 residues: CASSTGTGGYNEQFF. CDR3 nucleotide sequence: TGTGCCAGCTCCACCGGGACAGGAGGCTACAATGAGCAGTTCTTC.

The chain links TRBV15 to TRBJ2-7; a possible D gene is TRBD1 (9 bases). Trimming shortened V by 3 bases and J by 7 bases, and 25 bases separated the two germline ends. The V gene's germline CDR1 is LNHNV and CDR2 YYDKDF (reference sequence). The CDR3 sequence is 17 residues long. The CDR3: CATSRTTSGTGTSEQYF. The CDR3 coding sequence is TGTGCCACCAGCAGGACTACCTCCGGGACAGGGACTAGTGAGCAGTACTTC.

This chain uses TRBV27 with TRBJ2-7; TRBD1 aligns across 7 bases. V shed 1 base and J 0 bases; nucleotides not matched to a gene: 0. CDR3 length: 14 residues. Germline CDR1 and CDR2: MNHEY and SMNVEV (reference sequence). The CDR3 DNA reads TGTGCCAGCAGTTTATACAGGGGCTCCTACGAGCAGTACTTC. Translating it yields CASSLYRGSYEQYF.

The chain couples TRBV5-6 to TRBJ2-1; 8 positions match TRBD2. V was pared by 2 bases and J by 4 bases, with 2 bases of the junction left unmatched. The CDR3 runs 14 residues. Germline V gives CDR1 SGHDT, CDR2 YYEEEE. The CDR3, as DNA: TGTGCCAGCAGCTTAGCGGGGGCATACAATGAGCAGTTCTTC. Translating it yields CASSLAGAYNEQFF.